Sequencing of this T cell receptor beta chain was carried out in a study of T cell responses to AZD1222 COVID-19 vaccine. Findings and caveats of the study: Baseline seropositives among AZD1222 recipients totaled only 5 to 7.

This clone came up many times. Its antigen is as yet unknown. Germline trimming cut 4 bases from V and 4 bases from J; bases unmatched to any gene: 10. The CDR3 runs to 15 residues. Germline assignment: CDR1 SGHTA and CDR2 FQGTGA. Sequencing used immunoSEQ multiplex PCR; TCRdb keeps in-frame clones, though not all of them. The sample shows about 160,000 clones, about nine tenths of them seen only once. The chain couples TRBV7-3 to TRBJ2-7; 7 bases are a match to TRBD2. The source of this sequence is an adult in good health. The sequenced sample was peripheral blood, obtained on day 0 of AZD1222 vaccination. The CDR3 region has the DNA TGTGCCAGCAGCTGGAGTGCCAGCGGGATTTACGAGCAGTACTTC. This gives the protein CASSWSASGIYEQYF.